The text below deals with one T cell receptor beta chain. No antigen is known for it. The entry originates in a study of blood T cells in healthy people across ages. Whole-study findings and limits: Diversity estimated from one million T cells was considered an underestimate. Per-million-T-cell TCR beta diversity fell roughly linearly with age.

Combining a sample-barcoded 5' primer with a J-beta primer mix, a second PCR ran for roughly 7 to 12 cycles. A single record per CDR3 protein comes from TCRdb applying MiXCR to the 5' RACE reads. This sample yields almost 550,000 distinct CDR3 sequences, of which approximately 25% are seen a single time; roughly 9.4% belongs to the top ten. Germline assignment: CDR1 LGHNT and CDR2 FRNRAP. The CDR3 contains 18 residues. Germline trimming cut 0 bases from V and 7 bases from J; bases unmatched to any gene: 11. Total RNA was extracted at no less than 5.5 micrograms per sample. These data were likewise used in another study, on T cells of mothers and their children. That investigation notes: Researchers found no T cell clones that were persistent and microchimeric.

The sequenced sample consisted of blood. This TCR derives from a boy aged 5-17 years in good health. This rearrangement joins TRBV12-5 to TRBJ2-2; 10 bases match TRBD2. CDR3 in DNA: TGTGCTAGTGGTTTGGTAGTCGTCGGGACTAGCGTCGTCGGGGAGCTGTTTTTT. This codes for CASGLVVVGTSVVGELFF.